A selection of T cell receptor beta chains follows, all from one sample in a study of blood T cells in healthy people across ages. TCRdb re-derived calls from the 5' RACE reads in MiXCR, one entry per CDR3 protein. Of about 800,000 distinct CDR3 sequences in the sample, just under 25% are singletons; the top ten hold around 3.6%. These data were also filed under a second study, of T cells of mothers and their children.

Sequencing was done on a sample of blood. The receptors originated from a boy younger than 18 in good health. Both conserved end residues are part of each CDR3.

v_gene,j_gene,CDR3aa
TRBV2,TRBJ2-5,CASTGGEETQYF
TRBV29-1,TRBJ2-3,CSVVGDTQYF
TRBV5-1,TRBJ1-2,CASSLGQGTNYGYTF
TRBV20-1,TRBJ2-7,CSAMDSSISYEQYF
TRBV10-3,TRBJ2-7,CAISETGTGFYEQYF
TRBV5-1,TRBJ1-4,CASSPTGTGATNEKLFF
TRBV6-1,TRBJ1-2,CASSLALSGTPGGHNYGYTF
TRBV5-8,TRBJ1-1,CASSFSGVGDTEAFF
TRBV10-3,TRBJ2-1,CAISERGDEQFF
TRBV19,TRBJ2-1,CASSIASGNYNEQFF
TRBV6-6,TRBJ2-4,CASSSWENIQYF
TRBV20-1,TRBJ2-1,CSARIGQFPDNEQFF
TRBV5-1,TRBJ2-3,CASSPSTSTDTQYF
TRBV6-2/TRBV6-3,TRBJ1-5,CASSYSGQGRGTNQPQHF
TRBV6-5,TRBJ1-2,CASRPSNYGYTF
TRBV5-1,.,CASREGLSREQYF
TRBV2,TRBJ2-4,CASGEDRGRRIQYF
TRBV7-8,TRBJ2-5,CASSPAGRRETQYF
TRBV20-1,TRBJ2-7,CSARDVLGTWTSRPGEQYF
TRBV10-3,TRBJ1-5,CAISEYGTDQPQHF
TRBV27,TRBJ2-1,CASSSEADNEQFF
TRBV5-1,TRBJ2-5,CASSLGQGRETQYF
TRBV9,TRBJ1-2,CASSLGTVDNYGYTF
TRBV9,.,CASSFDRNAYEQYF
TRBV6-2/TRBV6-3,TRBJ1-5,CASSYSNRGNQPQHF
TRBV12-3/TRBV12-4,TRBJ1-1,CASLLNRESEAFF
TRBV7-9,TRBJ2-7,CASSIDRGLTWGQYF
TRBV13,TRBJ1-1,CASSDRGLGTEAFF
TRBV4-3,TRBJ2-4,CASSQEVFNIQYF
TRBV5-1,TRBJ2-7,CASSSWDRYEQYF
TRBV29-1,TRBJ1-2,CSGADRGPNYGYTF
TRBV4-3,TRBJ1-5,CASSQDRAGMYSNQPQHF
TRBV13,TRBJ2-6,CASSSTGTPISGANVLTF
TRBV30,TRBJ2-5,CAWSVDRGSETQYF
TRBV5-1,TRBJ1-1,CASSLRTDYTEAFF